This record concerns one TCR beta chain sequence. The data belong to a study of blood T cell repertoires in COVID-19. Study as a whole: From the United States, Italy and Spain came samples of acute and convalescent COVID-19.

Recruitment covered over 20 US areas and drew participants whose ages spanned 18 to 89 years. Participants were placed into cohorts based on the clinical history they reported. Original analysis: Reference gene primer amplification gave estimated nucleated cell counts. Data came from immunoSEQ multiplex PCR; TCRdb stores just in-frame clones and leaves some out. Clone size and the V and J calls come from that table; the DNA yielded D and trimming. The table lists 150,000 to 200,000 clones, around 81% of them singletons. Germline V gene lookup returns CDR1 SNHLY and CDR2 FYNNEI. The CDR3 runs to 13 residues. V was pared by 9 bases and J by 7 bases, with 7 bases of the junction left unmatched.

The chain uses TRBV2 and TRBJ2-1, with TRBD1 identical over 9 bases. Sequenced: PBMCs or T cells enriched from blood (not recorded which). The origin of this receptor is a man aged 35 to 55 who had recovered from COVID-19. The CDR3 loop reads CASSTGGVNEQFF. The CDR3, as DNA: TGTGCCAGTTCGACAGGGGGGGTAAATGAGCAGTTCTTC.